This T cell receptor (beta chain) is from a study of T cell responses to AZD1222 COVID-19 vaccine. Repertoires were generated with immunoSEQ multiplex PCR, while TCRdb's copy carries only in-frame clones and drops some. The table lists more than 100,000 clones, around 90% of them singletons, with 8.4% in the top ten. In this sample, this clone turned up once. The V gene's germline CDR1 is GTSNPN and CDR2 SVGIG (reference sequence). There are 15 residues in the CDR3. Trimming cost V 2 bases and J 3 bases; bases outside gene matches: 6. This chain uses TRBV30 with TRBJ1-5; 8 bases map to TRBD1. The sequence was collected from an adult in good health. The sample was peripheral blood, taken on day 0 of AZD1222 vaccination. The CDR3 DNA sequence: TGTGCCTGGAGTTACAGGGGGGTCGCCAATCAGCCCCAGCATTTT. Amino acid sequence: CAWSYRGVANQPQHF.